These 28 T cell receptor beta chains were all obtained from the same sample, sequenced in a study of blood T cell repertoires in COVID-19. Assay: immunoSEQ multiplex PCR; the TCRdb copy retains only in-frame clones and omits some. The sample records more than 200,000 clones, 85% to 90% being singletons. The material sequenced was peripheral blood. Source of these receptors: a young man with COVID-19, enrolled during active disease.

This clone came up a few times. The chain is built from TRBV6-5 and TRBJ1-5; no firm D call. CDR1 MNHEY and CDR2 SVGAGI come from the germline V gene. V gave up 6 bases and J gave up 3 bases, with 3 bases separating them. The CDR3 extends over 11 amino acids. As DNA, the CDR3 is TGTGCCAGCAGCCTCAATCAGCCCCAGCATTTT. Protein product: CASSLNQPQHF.

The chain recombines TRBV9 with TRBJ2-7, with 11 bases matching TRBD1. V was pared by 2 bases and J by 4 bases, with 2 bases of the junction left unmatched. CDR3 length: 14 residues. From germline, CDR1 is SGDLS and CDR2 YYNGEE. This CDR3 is CASSVGQGAYEQYF. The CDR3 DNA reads TGTGCCAGCAGCGTCGGACAGGGGGCGTACGAGCAGTACTTC.

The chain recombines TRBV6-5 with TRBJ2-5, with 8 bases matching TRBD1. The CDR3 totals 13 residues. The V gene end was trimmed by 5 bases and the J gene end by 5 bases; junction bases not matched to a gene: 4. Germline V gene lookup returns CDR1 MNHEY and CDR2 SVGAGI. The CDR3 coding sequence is TGTGCCAGCAGTCGGGACAGGCGCGAGACCCAGTACTTC. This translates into CASSRDRRETQYF.

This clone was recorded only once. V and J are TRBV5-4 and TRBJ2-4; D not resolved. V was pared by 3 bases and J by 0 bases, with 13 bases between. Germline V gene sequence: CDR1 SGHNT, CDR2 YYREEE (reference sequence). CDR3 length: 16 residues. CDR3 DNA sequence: TGTGCCAGCAGCTCGGGTTTGCTGGGAGCCAAAAACATTCAGTACTTC. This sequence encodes CASSSGLLGAKNIQYF. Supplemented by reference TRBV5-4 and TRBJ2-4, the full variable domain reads ETGVTQSPTHLIKTRGQQVTLRCSSQSGHNTVSWYQQALGQGPQFIFQYYREEENGRGNFPPRFSGLQFPNYSSELNVNALELDDSALYLCASSSGLLGAKNIQYFGAGTRLSVL.

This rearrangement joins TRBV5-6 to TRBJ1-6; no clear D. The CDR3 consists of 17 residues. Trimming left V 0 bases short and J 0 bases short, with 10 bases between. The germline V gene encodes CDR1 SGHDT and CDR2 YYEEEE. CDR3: CASSLGRSFSYNSPLHF. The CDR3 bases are TGTGCCAGCAGCTTGGGCCGGAGCTTCTCCTATAATTCACCCCTCCACTTT.

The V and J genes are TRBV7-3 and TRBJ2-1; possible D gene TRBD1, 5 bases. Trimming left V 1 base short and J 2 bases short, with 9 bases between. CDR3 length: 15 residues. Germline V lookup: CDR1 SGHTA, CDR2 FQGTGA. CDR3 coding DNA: TGTGCCAGCAGCTTAAATGGGGCCACCTACAATGAGCAGTTCTTC. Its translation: CASSLNGATYNEQFF.

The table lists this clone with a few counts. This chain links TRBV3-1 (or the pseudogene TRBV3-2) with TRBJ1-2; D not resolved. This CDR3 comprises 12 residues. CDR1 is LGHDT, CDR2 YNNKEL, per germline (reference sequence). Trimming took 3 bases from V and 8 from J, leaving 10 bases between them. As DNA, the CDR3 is TGTGCCAGCAGCCACCAAGGAGAAGGCTACACCTTC. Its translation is CASSHQGEGYTF.

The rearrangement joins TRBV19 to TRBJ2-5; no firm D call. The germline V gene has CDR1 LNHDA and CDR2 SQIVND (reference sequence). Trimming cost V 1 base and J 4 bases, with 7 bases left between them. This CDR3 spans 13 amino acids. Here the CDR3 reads CASSIGRGETQYF. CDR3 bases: TGTGCCAGTAGTATAGGGCGCGGAGAGACCCAGTACTTC.

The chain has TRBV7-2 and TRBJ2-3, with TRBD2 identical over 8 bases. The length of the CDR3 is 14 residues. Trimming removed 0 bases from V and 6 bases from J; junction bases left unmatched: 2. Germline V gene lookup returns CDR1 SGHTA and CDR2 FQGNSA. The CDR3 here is CASSLAGGEDTQYF. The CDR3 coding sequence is TGTGCCAGCAGCTTAGCCGGGGGGGAGGATACGCAGTATTTT.

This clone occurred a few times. CDR3 DNA: TGTGCCTGGAGTGGAGCGGGATTTGAGACCCAGTACTTC. Translating it yields CAWSGAGFETQYF. The chain links TRBV30 to TRBJ2-5, with TRBD2 identical over 7 bases. Germline V lookup: CDR1 GTSNPN, CDR2 SVGIG (reference sequence). V was pared by 1 base and J by 5 bases, with 4 bases of the junction left unmatched. CDR3 length: 13 residues.

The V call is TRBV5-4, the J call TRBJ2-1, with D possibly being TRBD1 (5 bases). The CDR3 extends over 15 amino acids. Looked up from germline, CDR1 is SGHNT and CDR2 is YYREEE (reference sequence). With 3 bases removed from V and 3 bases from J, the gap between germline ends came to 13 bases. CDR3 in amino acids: CASSSPRTNYNEQFF. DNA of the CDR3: TGTGCCAGCAGCTCCCCGCGGACAAACTACAATGAGCAGTTCTTC.

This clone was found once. The CDR3 DNA is TGTGCCAGCAGCTTAGGTCGGTGGGGGACAGGGGTCAACTATGGCTACACCTTC. This gives the protein CASSLGRWGTGVNYGYTF. The chain carries TRBV7-2 and TRBJ1-2, with 10 bases that match TRBD1. The CDR3 is made up of 18 amino acids. Germline CDR1 is SGHTA and CDR2 is FQGNSA. The trim removed 1 base at V and 2 bases at J, leaving 10 bases unmatched.

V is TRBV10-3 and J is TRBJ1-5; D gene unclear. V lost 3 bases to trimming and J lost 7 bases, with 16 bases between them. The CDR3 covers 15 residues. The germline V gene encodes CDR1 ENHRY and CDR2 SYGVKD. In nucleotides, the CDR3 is TGTGCCATCAGTGACCCAACTCGGGCGGGGCAGCCCCAGCATTTT. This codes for CAISDPTRAGQPQHF.

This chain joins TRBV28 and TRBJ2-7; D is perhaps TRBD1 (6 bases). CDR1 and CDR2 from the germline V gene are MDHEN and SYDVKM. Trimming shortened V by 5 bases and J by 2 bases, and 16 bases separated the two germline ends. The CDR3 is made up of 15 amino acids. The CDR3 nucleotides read TGTGCCAGCAGTCCCCCGGGACAAGGCACCTACGAGCAGTACTTC. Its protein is CASSPPGQGTYEQYF.

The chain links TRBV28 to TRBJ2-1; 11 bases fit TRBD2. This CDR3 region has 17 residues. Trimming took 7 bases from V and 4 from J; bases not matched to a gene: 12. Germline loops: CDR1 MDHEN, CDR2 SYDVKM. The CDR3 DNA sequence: TGTGCCAGCACCATCAGGGGACTAGCGGTAATTTACAATGAGCAGTTCTTC. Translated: CASTIRGLAVIYNEQFF.

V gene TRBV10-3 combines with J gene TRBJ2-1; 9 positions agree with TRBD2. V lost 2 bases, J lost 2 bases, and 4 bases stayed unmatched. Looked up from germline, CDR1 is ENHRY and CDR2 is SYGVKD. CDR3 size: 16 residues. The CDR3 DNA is TGTGCCATCAGTGAGACGGTAGCGGGAGCCTACAATGAGCAGTTCTTC. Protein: CAISETVAGAYNEQFF.

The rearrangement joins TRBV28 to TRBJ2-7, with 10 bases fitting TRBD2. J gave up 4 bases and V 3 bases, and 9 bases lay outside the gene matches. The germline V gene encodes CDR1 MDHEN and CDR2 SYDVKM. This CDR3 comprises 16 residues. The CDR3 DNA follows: TGTGCCAGCAGTTTGGTCGTAGCGGGAGGCCATTACGAGCAGTACTTC. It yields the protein CASSLVVAGGHYEQYF.

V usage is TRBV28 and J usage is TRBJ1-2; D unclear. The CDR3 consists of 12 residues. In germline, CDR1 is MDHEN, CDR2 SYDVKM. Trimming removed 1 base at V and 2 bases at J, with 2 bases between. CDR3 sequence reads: CASSLSNYGYTF. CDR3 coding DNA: TGTGCCAGCAGTTTATCGAACTATGGCTACACCTTC.

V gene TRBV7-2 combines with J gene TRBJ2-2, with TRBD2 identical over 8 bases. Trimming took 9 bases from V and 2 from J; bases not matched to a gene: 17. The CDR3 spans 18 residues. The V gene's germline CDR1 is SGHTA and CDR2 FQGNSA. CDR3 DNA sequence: TGTGCCAGGGAGGAGAGAGCGGGAGTAGGGCGCAACACCGGGGAGCTGTTTTTT. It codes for CAREERAGVGRNTGELFF.

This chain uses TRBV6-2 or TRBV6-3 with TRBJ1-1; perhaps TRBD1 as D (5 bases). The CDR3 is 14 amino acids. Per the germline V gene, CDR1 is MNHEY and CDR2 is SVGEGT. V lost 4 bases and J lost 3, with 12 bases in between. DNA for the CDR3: TGTGCCAGCAGTTCTGGGGGGACGGACACTGAAGCTTTCTTT. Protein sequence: CASSSGGTDTEAFF.

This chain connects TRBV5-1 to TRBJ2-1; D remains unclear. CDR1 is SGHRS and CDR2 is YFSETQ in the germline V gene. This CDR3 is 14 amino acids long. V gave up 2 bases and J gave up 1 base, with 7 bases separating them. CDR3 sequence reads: CASSFVGSYNEQFF. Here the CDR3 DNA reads TGCGCCAGCAGCTTTGTCGGTTCCTACAATGAGCAGTTCTTC.

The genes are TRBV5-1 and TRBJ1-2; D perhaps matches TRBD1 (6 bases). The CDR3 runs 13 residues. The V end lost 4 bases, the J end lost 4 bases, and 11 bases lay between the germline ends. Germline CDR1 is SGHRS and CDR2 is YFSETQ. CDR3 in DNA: TGCGCCAGCAGCCCTGGACAGAGCTATGGCTACACCTTC. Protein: CASSPGQSYGYTF.

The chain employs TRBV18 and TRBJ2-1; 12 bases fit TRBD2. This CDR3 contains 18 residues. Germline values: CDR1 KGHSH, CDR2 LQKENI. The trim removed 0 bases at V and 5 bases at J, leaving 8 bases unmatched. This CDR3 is CASSPPLASGGAHNEQFF. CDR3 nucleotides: TGTGCCAGCTCACCACCGTTGGCTAGCGGGGGGGCCCACAATGAGCAGTTCTTC.

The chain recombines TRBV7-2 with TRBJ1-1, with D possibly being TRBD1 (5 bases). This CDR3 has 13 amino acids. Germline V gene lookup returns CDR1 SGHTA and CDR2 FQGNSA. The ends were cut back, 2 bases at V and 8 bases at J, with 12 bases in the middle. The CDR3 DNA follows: TGTGCCAGCAGCTTAAGCGGGCGGACAGAAGCTTTCTTT. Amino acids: CASSLSGRTEAFF.

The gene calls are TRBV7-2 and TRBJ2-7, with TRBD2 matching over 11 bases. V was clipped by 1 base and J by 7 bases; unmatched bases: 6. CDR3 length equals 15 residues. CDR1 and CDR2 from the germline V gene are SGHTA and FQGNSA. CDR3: CASSLGVSGRGEQYF. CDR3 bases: TGTGCCAGCAGCTTAGGCGTTAGCGGGAGGGGTGAGCAGTACTTC.

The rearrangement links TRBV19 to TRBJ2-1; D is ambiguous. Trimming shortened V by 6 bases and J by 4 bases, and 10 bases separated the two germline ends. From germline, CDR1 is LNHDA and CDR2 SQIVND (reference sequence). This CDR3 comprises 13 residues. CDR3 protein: CASSLGGYNEQFF. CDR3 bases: TGTGCCAGTAGCTTAGGCGGTTACAATGAGCAGTTCTTC.

The CDR3 loop reads CASSPRQGAWGQFF. The CDR3 DNA is TGCGCCAGCAGCCCCCGACAGGGGGCGTGGGGGCAGTTCTTC. This chain connects TRBV5-1 to TRBJ2-1, with 10 bases matching TRBD1. With 4 bases clipped from V and 12 bases from J, the junction kept 10 bases outside the gene matches. Germline V CDR1 and CDR2: SGHRS, YFSETQ. There are 14 residues in the CDR3.

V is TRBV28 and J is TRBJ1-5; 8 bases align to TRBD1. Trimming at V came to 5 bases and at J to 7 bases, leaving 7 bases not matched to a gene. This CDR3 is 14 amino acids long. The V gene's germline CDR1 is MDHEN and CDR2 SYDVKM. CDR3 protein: CASSLDRVQQPQHF. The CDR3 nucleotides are TGTGCCAGCAGTCTGGACAGGGTACAACAGCCCCAGCATTTT.